These 24 T cell receptor beta chains came from one sample sequenced in a study of metastatic and nonmetastatic thyroid tumors. Ahead of thyroid surgery, no patient had received treatment of any kind. With MiXCR, TCRdb reprocessed the PCR reads. The sample includes about 4,100 clones, around a third of them seen just once. The sequenced sample was adjacent normal tissue. Source of these receptors: a male donor with papillary thyroid cancer or a benign thyroid nodule (not recorded which). Some clones in this sample may be carry-over from other donors' samples.

The chain uses TRBV19 and TRBJ1-5; D is perhaps TRBD1 (5 bases). Germline V lookup: CDR1 LNHDA, CDR2 SQIVND (reference sequence). V dropped 4 bases and J dropped 6 bases, with 16 bases sitting between them. The CDR3 loop spans 15 amino acids. CDR3 sequence (DNA): TGTGCCAGTAGTAGCCGGGACGACATTACTCAGCCCCAGCATTTT. Translating gives CASSSRDDITQPQHF.

This clone has more than one count but fewer than ten. The chain is built from TRBV6-2 or TRBV6-3 and TRBJ2-7; possible D gene TRBD1, 5 bases. There are 11 residues in the CDR3. Per germline, CDR1 MNHEY and CDR2 SVGEGT. The V end was cut by 4 bases, the J end by 6 bases, with 7 bases between. The CDR3 loop reads CASSLGVEQYF. In nucleotides, the CDR3 is TGTGCCAGCAGTTTAGGGGTCGAGCAGTACTTC.

This sequence joins TRBV30 and TRBJ2-7, with D tentatively TRBD1 (5 bases). Germline V gene lookup returns CDR1 GTSNPN and CDR2 SVGIG (reference sequence). CDR3 size: 13 residues. V was trimmed by 1 base and J by 1 base, leaving 8 bases between them. This chain's CDR3 is CAWSAGWSYEQYF. CDR3 nucleotide sequence: TGTGCCTGGAGTGCAGGGTGGTCCTACGAGCAGTACTTC. Filled out from reference TRBV30 and TRBJ2-7, the complete variable domain reads SQTIHQWPATLVQPVGSPLSLECTVEGTSNPNLYWYRQAAGRGLQLLFYSVGIGQISSEVPQNLSASRPQDRQFILSSKKLLLSDSGFYLCAWSAGWSYEQYFGPGTRLTVT.

The gene calls are TRBV6-1 and TRBJ1-1; D unresolved. Trimming shortened V by 4 bases and J by 1 base, and 7 bases separated the two germline ends. CDR1 and CDR2 (germline): MNHNS, SASEGT. This CDR3 region has 13 residues. The CDR3 coding sequence is TGTGCCAGCAGTGCAACACGGAACACTGAAGCTTTCTTT. Amino acid sequence: CASSATRNTEAFF.

Only a few counts were recorded for this clone. The J gene is TRBJ2-3, the V gene TRBV6-5; D possibly corresponds to TRBD2 (6 bases). Between the trimmed V and J ends, which lost 7 bases and 5 bases, there was a span of 28 bases. The germline V gene encodes CDR1 MNHEY and CDR2 SVGAGI. The CDR3 has 18 residues. In nucleotides, the CDR3 is TGTGCCAGCAATCCGACCCAGCGGGCGGACCAGAGAGGAGATACGCAGTATTTT. Translation gives CASNPTQRADQRGDTQYF.

This clone has a handful of counts. The chain carries TRBV10-3 and TRBJ2-7; D call uncertain. V was trimmed by 3 bases and J by 5 bases, leaving 14 bases between them. Germline V gene data show CDR1 as ENHRY and CDR2 as SYGVKD. The CDR3 loop spans 14 amino acids. The CDR3 coding sequence is TGTGCCATCAGTGAAAGGTCTGGACGGAACGAGCAGTACTTC. Its translation: CAISERSGRNEQYF.

This clone is large in the sample. Within the sample, other DNA sequences also encode this same CDR3. The J gene is TRBJ1-1, the V gene TRBV6-1; 7 nucleotides align to TRBD1. There are 16 residues in the CDR3. The germline V gene encodes CDR1 MNHNS and CDR2 SASEGT. The V gene end was trimmed by 6 bases and the J gene end by 1 base; junction bases not matched to a gene: 11. For the CDR3, the DNA is TGTGCCAGCAGCGCGCTAGGGGACAGTTGGAACACTGAAGCTTTCTTT. It encodes CASSALGDSWNTEAFF.

The V gene is TRBV7-9, the J gene TRBJ1-2; D gene unclear. CDR1 SEHNR and CDR2 FQNEAQ come from the germline V gene (reference sequence). The V gene lost 1 base and the J gene lost 5 bases, with 8 bases spanning the gap. The CDR3 is 13 amino acids. Written as DNA, the CDR3 is TGTGCCAGCAGCTTAGGGGCACAGTATGGCTACACCTTC. Protein product: CASSLGAQYGYTF.

The chain has TRBV6-1 and TRBJ2-3; D might be TRBD1 or TRBD2, each matching 5 bases. With 5 bases removed from V and 2 bases from J, the gap between germline ends came to 17 bases. CDR3 length: 16 residues. Looked up from germline, CDR1 is MNHNS and CDR2 is SASEGT. CDR3 nucleotides: TGTGCCAGCAGTACCTGTTCGGGGCGGATCACAGATACGCAGTATTTT. This sequence encodes CASSTCSGRITDTQYF.

This clone was counted between two and nine times. The chain recombines TRBV10-3 with TRBJ1-2; no clear D. The length of the CDR3 is 12 residues. CDR1 ENHRY and CDR2 SYGVKD come from the germline V gene. V dropped 2 bases and J dropped 5 bases, with 6 bases sitting between them. The CDR3 nucleotides read TGTGCCATCAGTGAGGGGGAATATGGCTACACCTTC. Protein: CAISEGEYGYTF.

The chain couples TRBV5-1 to TRBJ1-6; D remains ambiguous. This CDR3 spans 14 amino acids. The ends were cut back, 4 bases at V and 8 bases at J, with 13 bases in the middle. CDR1 and CDR2 (germline): SGHRS, YFSETQ. CDR3 loop: CASSQDQAYSPLHF. DNA of the CDR3: TGCGCCAGCAGCCAGGACCAAGCCTATTCACCCCTCCACTTT.

As to this clone: The conserved phenylalanine or tryptophan is not found at the CDR3 terminus, so this likely reflects a read error. The DNA is left out, because the CDR3 cannot be placed on it with certainty; the CDR3 is given as TCRdb lists it. The genes are TRBV9 and TRBJ1-3. The CDR3 is 8 amino acids in total, end residues counted. Germline V gene data show CDR1 as SGDLS and CDR2 as YYNGEE. CDR3 sequence: CASRVSRA.

This clone was counted a few times. The DNA of the CDR3 is TGTGCCAGCACCCTAACACCAATGGGTTACAATGAGCAGTTCTTC. Its translation: CASTLTPMGYNEQFF. The J gene is TRBJ2-1, the V gene TRBV27; D is unresolved. With 7 bases removed from V and 4 bases from J, the gap between germline ends came to 17 bases. CDR1 MNHEY and CDR2 SMNVEV come from the germline V gene (reference sequence). CDR3 size: 15 residues.

The chain carries TRBV7-8 and TRBJ2-7; tentatively, D is TRBD1 (6 bases). In germline, CDR1 is SGHVS, CDR2 FQNEAQ. Deletions cut 5 bases from V and 3 bases from J, with 17 bases between. The CDR3 extends over 15 amino acids. CDR3 coding DNA: TGTGCCAGCAGCCTACAGGGTGAGGCTCTCTACGAGCAGTACTTC. Translation gives CASSLQGEALYEQYF. The full variable domain, its missing parts supplied by reference TRBV7-8 and TRBJ2-7, is GAGVSQSPRYKVAKRGQDVALRCDPISGHVSLFWYQQALGQGPEFLTYFQNEAQLDKSGLPSDRFFAERPEGSVSTLKIQRTQQEDSAVYLCASSLQGEALYEQYFGPGTRLTVT.

The chain combines TRBV11-2 with TRBJ1-1; D gene unclear. The germline gives CDR1 SGHAT, CDR2 FQNNGV. The length of the CDR3 is 15 residues. V lost 4 bases, J lost 1 base, and 13 bases lay in between. CDR3 protein: CASSSSSGWNTEAFF. The CDR3, as DNA: TGTGCCAGCAGCTCATCATCGGGTTGGAACACTGAAGCTTTCTTT.

V gene TRBV6-1 combines with J gene TRBJ1-2; a weak D match, TRBD1 (6 bases). The germline V gene has CDR1 MNHNS and CDR2 SASEGT. Trimming left V 5 bases short and J 3 bases short, with 10 bases between. This CDR3 comprises 13 residues. CDR3 amino acids: CASSSTGHYGYTF. For the CDR3, the DNA is TGTGCCAGCAGTTCTACAGGGCACTATGGCTACACCTTC.

This clone is classed as large (0.1 to 1%). The chain employs TRBV19 and TRBJ2-7; D gene unclear. V lost 0 bases and J 4 bases, leaving 7 bases between the germline ends. Germline values: CDR1 LNHDA, CDR2 SQIVND (reference sequence). CDR3 length equals 13 residues. This CDR3 reads CASSIDGGYEQYF. The CDR3 DNA sequence: TGTGCCAGTAGTATAGATGGTGGATACGAGCAGTACTTC.

The sample holds a few counts of this clone. The V gene is TRBV6-1, the J gene TRBJ1-2; a weak D match, TRBD1 (5 bases). CDR1 is MNHNS, CDR2 SASEGT, per germline. CDR3 length equals 14 residues. The ends were cut back, 6 bases at V and 4 bases at J, with 15 bases in the middle. DNA of the CDR3: TGTGCCAGCAGCTCCGACGACAGTACCTATGGCTACACCTTC. As protein: CASSSDDSTYGYTF.

This chain joins TRBV11-2 and TRBJ2-7, with D possibly matching TRBD1 (6 bases). Trimming pared 1 base from V and 3 bases from J, leaving 16 bases between. This CDR3 has 16 residues. CDR1 and CDR2 from the germline V gene are SGHAT and FQNNGV. The CDR3 sequence: CASSLGWQGLGYEQYF. The DNA of the CDR3 is TGTGCCAGCAGCTTAGGGTGGCAGGGGCTGGGCTACGAGCAGTACTTC. Variable domain in full (rest from reference TRBV11-2 and TRBJ2-7): EAGVAQSPRYKIIEKRQSVAFWCNPISGHATLYWYQQILGQGPKLLIQFQNNGVVDDSQLPKDRFSAERLKGVDSTLKIQPAKLEDSAVYLCASSLGWQGLGYEQYFGPGTRLTVT.

By proportion, this clone is large. The rearrangement links TRBV6-4 to TRBJ2-7; 9 bases are a match to TRBD1. The V gene's germline CDR1 is MRHNA and CDR2 SNTAGT. V shed 0 bases, J shed 0 bases, and the junction held 0 bases outside the gene matches. The CDR3 sequence is 15 residues long. The CDR3 loop reads CASSDSTGGSYEQYF. In nucleotides, the CDR3 is TGTGCCAGCAGTGACTCGACAGGGGGCTCCTACGAGCAGTACTTC.

The rearrangement joins TRBV3-1 to TRBJ1-2; D gene unclear. The germline V gene encodes CDR1 LGHDT and CDR2 YNNKEL (reference sequence). V was pared by 4 bases and J by 5 bases, with 14 bases between. This CDR3 contains 14 residues. In DNA, the CDR3 is TGTGCCAGCAGCCTGGAGGGATTAGAGTATGGCTACACCTTC. Translated, it gives CASSLEGLEYGYTF.

This clone is medium-sized in the sample. The gene calls are TRBV9 and TRBJ2-3, with a possible D match to TRBD2 (5 bases). In germline, CDR1 is SGDLS, CDR2 YYNGEE. Trimming removed 3 bases from V and 4 bases from J, with 21 bases in between. CDR3 length: 17 amino acids. The CDR3 here is CASSERPSGYPPDTQYF. The CDR3, as DNA: TGTGCCAGCAGCGAGAGGCCGAGCGGTTATCCCCCAGATACGCAGTATTTT.

V is TRBV20-1 and J is TRBJ2-1; maybe TRBD2 (6 bases). This CDR3 has 14 amino acids. The germline V gene encodes CDR1 DFQATT and CDR2 SNEGSKA (reference sequence). Trimming left V 5 bases short and J 7 bases short, with 18 bases between. The CDR3 is CSALSTSHLNEQFF. CDR3 in DNA: TGCAGTGCTCTTTCGACTAGTCACCTAAATGAGCAGTTCTTC.

This clone appeared a few times. The chain combines TRBV12-3 or TRBV12-4 with TRBJ1-5; no clear D gene. This CDR3 is built from 14 residues. Trimming took off 5 bases at V and 6 bases at J, with 14 bases between the two ends. CDR3 nucleotides: TGTGCCAGCAGTCGCAACACGGATAGTCAGCCCCAGCATTTT. Translating it yields CASSRNTDSQPQHF.